This passage covers 17 T cell receptor beta chains from one sample sequenced in a study of T cells after yellow fever vaccination. TCRdb fed the 5' RACE reads into MiXCR, producing one record per CDR3 protein. The sample lists 500,000 to 650,000 distinct CDR3 sequences, around 12% occurring once. The sequences come from PBMCs, collected on the day of the yellow fever booster vaccination. Receptors originate from a man aged 25 to 40 who received the YFV17D yellow fever vaccine.

The rearrangement links TRBV9 to TRBJ1-1, with TRBD1 as a possible D gene (5 bases). Trimming stripped 0 bases from V and 5 bases from J, with 14 bases between. The CDR3 has 15 residues. Germline loops: CDR1 SGDLS, CDR2 YYNGEE. The CDR3 bases are TGTGCCAGCAGCGTAGACCAGGGACGGAATACTGAAGCTTTCTTT. Its protein product is CASSVDQGRNTEAFF. The whole variable domain, filled in from reference TRBV9 and TRBJ1-1, reads DSGVTQTPKHLITATGQRVTLRCSPRSGDLSVYWYQQSLDQGLQFLIQYYNGEERAKGNILERFSAQQFPDLHSELNLSSLELGDSALYFCASSVDQGRNTEAFFGQGTRLTVV.

This clonotype was found many times. The rearrangement links TRBV5-1 to TRBJ2-3, with unresolved D. Deletions cut 6 bases from V and 2 bases from J, with 4 bases between. Germline lookup yields CDR1 SGHRS and CDR2 YFSETQ. The CDR3 has 11 amino acids. CDR3 in amino acids: CASKSTDTQYF. As DNA, the CDR3 is TGCGCCAGCAAATCCACAGATACGCAGTATTTT.

This clonotype was counted only a few times. The V call is TRBV7-8, the J call TRBJ1-2; D perhaps matches TRBD1 (6 bases). The CDR3 has 13 amino acids. The V end lost 3 bases, the J end lost 5 bases, and 10 bases lay between the germline ends. Germline CDR1 and CDR2: SGHVS and FQNEAQ. The CDR3: CASSFDRTYGYTF. Written as DNA, the CDR3 is TGTGCCAGCAGCTTCGACAGGACATATGGCTACACCTTC.

This clonotype came up a few times. This sequence joins TRBV11-1 and TRBJ2-1, with TRBD2 identical over 7 bases. Germline V gene data show CDR1 as SGHAT and CDR2 as FQDESV (reference sequence). V was pared by 5 bases and J by 0 bases, with 7 bases of the junction left unmatched. The CDR3 is 16 amino acids. The DNA of the CDR3 is TGTGCCAGCAGCACCACTAGCGTCAGCTCCTACAATGAGCAGTTCTTC. This encodes CASSTTSVSSYNEQFF.

This clonotype was found a few times. J is TRBJ2-3 and V is TRBV12-3 or TRBV12-4; D might be TRBD1 (5 bases). This CDR3 is 14 amino acids long. V was trimmed by 5 bases and J by 3 bases, leaving 12 bases between them. The chain's CDR3 is CASSGLTATDTQYF. In DNA form, the CDR3 reads TGTGCCAGCAGTGGCCTGACAGCAACAGATACGCAGTATTTT.

In this sample, this clonotype turned up a few times. Compared with germline, one end of the junction differs, possibly owing to a read error. The chain carries TRBV25-1 and TRBJ1-3; 7 bases match TRBD1. Germline CDR1 MGHDK, CDR2 SYGVNS. The CDR3 is 14 residues long. For the CDR3, the DNA is TGTGCCAGCACTGAAGACAGGGCTGGAAACACCATATATTTT. It codes for CASTEDRAGNTIYF.

This chain joins TRBV29-1 and TRBJ2-7; possibly TRBD2 for D (5 bases). Trimming removed 6 bases from V and 0 bases from J, with 15 bases in between. CDR1 is SQVTM and CDR2 is ANQGSEA in the germline V gene. This CDR3 contains 14 residues. The CDR3 DNA sequence: TGCAGCGTGGGGAGCGGTGTAAGCTCCTACGAGCAGTACTTC. Its translation: CSVGSGVSSYEQYF.

The V gene is TRBV19, the J gene TRBJ2-2; 8 nucleotides agree with TRBD2. V shed 4 bases, J shed 4 bases, and the junction held 5 bases outside the gene matches. From germline, CDR1 is LNHDA and CDR2 SQIVND (reference sequence). This CDR3 region has 15 residues. The CDR3 loop reads CASSTGTRGTGELFF. The CDR3 coding sequence is TGTGCCAGTAGTACAGGGACTAGGGGCACCGGGGAGCTGTTTTTT.

This clonotype was detected only a few times. The V call is TRBV20-1, the J call TRBJ1-3; D perhaps matches TRBD1 (5 bases). CDR3 size: 15 residues. CDR1 DFQATT and CDR2 SNEGSKA come from the germline V gene (reference sequence). V lost 1 base and J lost 0, with 10 bases in between. CDR3 nucleotide sequence: TGCAGTGCTAGAGTTCAGGGCACCTCTGGAAACACCATATATTTT. Encoded protein: CSARVQGTSGNTIYF.

V is TRBV20-1 and J is TRBJ2-2; no reliable D call. The CDR3 is made up of 15 amino acids. V was pared by 6 bases and J by 4 bases, with 18 bases between. CDR1 DFQATT and CDR2 SNEGSKA come from the germline V gene (reference sequence). The CDR3 DNA follows: TGCAGTGCCATAAAGGCGACGGCCGCCACCGGGGAGCTGTTTTTT. Translated, it gives CSAIKATAATGELFF.

The chain uses TRBV5-1 and TRBJ2-5; perhaps TRBD2 as D (6 bases). V was trimmed by 1 base and J by 5 bases, leaving 15 bases between them. This CDR3 comprises 15 residues. Germline V CDR1 and CDR2: SGHRS, YFSETQ. CDR3 sequence (DNA): TGCGCCAGCAGCTTGTTGGTGGGTGCGGGGGAGACCCAGTACTTC. Its protein is CASSLLVGAGETQYF.

This sequence joins TRBV5-1 and TRBJ1-2; 7 nucleotides match TRBD1. V lost 4 bases to trimming and J lost 8 bases; unmatched junction nucleotides: 11. CDR1 is SGHRS, CDR2 YFSETQ, per germline. The CDR3 spans 14 residues. Here the CDR3 reads CASSPGTVRRGYTF. In DNA, the CDR3 is TGCGCCAGCAGCCCGGGGACAGTTCGACGCGGCTACACCTTC. Supplemented by reference TRBV5-1 and TRBJ1-2, the full variable domain reads KAGVTQTPRYLIKTRGQQVTLSCSPISGHRSVSWYQQTPGQGLQFLFEYFSETQRNKGNFPGRFSGRQFSNSRSEMNVSTLELGDSALYLCASSPGTVRRGYTFGSGTRLTVV.

The chain employs TRBV7-2 and TRBJ2-1; 9 bases agree with TRBD1. The CDR3 consists of 15 residues. Losses at the gene ends were 4 bases for V and 5 bases for J; bases not matched to a gene: 6. Germline CDR1 and CDR2: SGHTA and FQGNSA. CDR3 loop: CASSSRGQGHNEQFF. The CDR3 DNA reads TGTGCCAGCAGCTCCCGGGGACAGGGCCACAATGAGCAGTTCTTC.

The chain carries TRBV6-1 and TRBJ2-5; 7 bases align to TRBD1. The CDR3 is 14 residues long. J was trimmed by 4 bases and V by 7 bases; bases with no gene match: 9. Per the germline V gene, CDR1 is MNHNS and CDR2 is SASEGT. The CDR3 is CASKPTGSRETQYF. The CDR3 nucleotides read TGTGCCAGCAAACCGACAGGGTCAAGAGAGACCCAGTACTTC.

About this clonotype itself: A read error may account for a junction end that differs from germline. J is TRBJ1-1 and V is TRBV7-8; TRBD1 is a possible D gene (6 bases). Germline-derived CDR1 and CDR2 are SGHVS and FQNEAQ. The CDR3 totals 16 residues. The DNA for the CDR3 is TGTGCCAGCAGCTTAGTCTCAGGGGTAGTACGCACTAAAGCTTTCTTT. Protein sequence: CASSLVSGVVRTKAFF.

The chain employs TRBV7-9 and TRBJ2-1; weak D call: TRBD2 (6 bases). In germline, CDR1 is SEHNR, CDR2 FQNEAQ (reference sequence). The CDR3 runs 15 residues. The V gene lost 2 bases and the J gene lost 0 bases, with 8 bases spanning the gap. The CDR3 spells CASSLLGGSYNEQFF. DNA for the CDR3: TGTGCCAGCAGCTTATTGGGGGGCTCCTACAATGAGCAGTTCTTC.

This clonotype was observed at least ten times. V and J are TRBV20-1 and TRBJ2-4; D possibly corresponds to TRBD1 (5 bases). V lost 4 bases, J lost 5 bases, and 9 bases lay in between. The CDR3 sequence is 12 residues long. In germline, CDR1 is DFQATT, CDR2 SNEGSKA (reference sequence). Here the CDR3 DNA reads TGCAGTGCTACCAGGGCCCAAAACATTCAGTACTTC. Translation: CSATRAQNIQYF.